This T cell receptor (beta chain) is from a study of blood T cell repertoires in COVID-19. The wider study: COVID-19 samples, acute and convalescent, were from the United States, Italy and Spain. T cells, B-cell-depleted T cells, or PBMCs supplied cDNA or gDNA.

The protocol was immunoSEQ multiplex PCR, while the TCRdb copy is restricted to in-frame clones and leaves out a portion. The sample has about 140,000 clones, about 86% seen once. With V trimmed by 4 bases and J by 5 bases, 8 bases remained unmatched. Germline assignment: CDR1 LGHNA and CDR2 YSLEER. This CDR3 is built from 14 residues. This chain uses TRBV4-3 with TRBJ2-7, with 7 bases aligning to TRBD1. This receptor was taken from a woman aged 55-69 years with acute or convalescent COVID-19. Sequenced sample: peripheral blood. CDR3 protein: CASSLSIGTDEQYF. The CDR3 DNA is TGCGCCAGCAGCCTGTCCATAGGGACAGACGAGCAGTACTTC.